This T cell receptor beta chain was recorded in a study of shared clonotypes between healthy human individuals. For the study at large: The people who gave samples were two women and a few men aged 18 to 49. The study used three CD4 naive, three CD4 memory, two CD8 naive and one CD8 memory plate per donor.

Using immunoSEQ multiplex PCR, the repertoire was profiled, and TCRdb retains in-frame clones only, with some absent. This sample has roughly 640,000 clones; less than 85% occur once, and the top ten carry under 2%. The CDR3 is 16 residues long. The germline CDR1 and CDR2 sequences are SEHNR and FQNEAQ (reference sequence). Details on this clone: What it binds is unknown. Compared with germline, one end of the junction differs, possibly owing to a read error.

Regarding the study as a whole: Only a few donors were included, so the genetic and exposure-history diversity represented was limited. At large depth, rarefaction still showed sorted-subset sequencing to be incomplete.

The sample taken for sequencing was memory CD4+ T cells sorted from blood. Subset specified: CD45RA-negative fraction. V and J are TRBV7-9 and TRBJ2-7; TRBD2 agrees at 13 bases. The sequence came from a woman in her twenties or thirties in good health. In DNA, the CDR3 is TGTGCCAGCAGCTCAGGGACTAGCGGGAACTCCGACGAGCAGTACTTC. This encodes CASSSGTSGNSDEQYF.